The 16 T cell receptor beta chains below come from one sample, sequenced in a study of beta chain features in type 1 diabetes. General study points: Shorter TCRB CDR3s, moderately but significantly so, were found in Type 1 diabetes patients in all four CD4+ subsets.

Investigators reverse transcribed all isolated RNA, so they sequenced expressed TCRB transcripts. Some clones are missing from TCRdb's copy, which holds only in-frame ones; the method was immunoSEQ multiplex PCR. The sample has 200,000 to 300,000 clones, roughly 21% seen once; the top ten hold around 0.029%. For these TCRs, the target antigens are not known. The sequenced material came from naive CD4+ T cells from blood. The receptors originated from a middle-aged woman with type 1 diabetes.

The CDR3 is CASSLQGEAEAFF. The CDR3 region has the DNA TGCGCCAGCAGCCTACAGGGAGAGGCTGAAGCTTTCTTT. The V and J genes are TRBV5-1 and TRBJ1-1; TRBD1 is a possible D gene (6 bases). The ends were cut back, 4 bases at V and 6 bases at J, with 13 bases in the middle. The CDR3 contains 13 residues. Germline CDR1 SGHRS, CDR2 YFSETQ.

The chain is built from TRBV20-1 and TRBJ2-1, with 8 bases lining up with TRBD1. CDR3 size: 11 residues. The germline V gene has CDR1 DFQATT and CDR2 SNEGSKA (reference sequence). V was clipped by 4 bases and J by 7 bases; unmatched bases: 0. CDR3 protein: CSANRGNEQFF. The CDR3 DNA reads TGCAGTGCTAACAGGGGGAATGAGCAGTTCTTC.

This CDR3 reads CASSFIPDSYNEQFF. CDR3 sequence (DNA): TGTGCCAGCAGCTTCATACCGGACAGTTACAATGAGCAGTTCTTC. The gene calls are TRBV7-3 and TRBJ2-1, with D possibly being TRBD1 (6 bases). In germline, CDR1 is SGHTA, CDR2 FQGTGA. Deletions cut 3 bases from V and 4 bases from J, with 13 bases between. There are 15 residues in the CDR3.

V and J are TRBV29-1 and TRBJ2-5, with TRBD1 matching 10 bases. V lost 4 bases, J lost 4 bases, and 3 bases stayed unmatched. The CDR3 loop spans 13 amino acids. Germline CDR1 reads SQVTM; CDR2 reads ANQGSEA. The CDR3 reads CSVGDRGTETQYF. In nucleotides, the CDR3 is TGCAGCGTTGGGGACAGGGGAACAGAGACCCAGTACTTC.

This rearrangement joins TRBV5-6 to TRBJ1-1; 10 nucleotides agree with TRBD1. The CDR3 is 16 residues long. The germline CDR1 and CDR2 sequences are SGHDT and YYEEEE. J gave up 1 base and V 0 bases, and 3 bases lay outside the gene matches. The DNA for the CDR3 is TGTGCCAGCAGCTTGGGACAGGGGGCCCCGAACACTGAAGCTTTCTTT. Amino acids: CASSLGQGAPNTEAFF.

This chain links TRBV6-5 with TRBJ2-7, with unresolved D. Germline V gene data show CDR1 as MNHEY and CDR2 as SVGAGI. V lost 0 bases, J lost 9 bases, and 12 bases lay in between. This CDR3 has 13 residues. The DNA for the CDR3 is TGTGCCAGCAGTTACTCGAGAGGCCAAGTGCAGTACTTC. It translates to CASSYSRGQVQYF.

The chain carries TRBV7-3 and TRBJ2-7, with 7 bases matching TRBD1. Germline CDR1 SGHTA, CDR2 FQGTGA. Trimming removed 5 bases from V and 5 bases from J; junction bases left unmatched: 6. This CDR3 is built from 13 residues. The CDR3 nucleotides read TGTGCCAGCAGCCTGACAGGGATCAACGAGCAGTACTTC. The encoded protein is CASSLTGINEQYF. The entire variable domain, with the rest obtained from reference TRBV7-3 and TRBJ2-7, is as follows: GAGVSQTPSNKVTEKGKYVELRCDPISGHTALYWYRQSLGQGPEFLIYFQGTGAADDSGLPNDRFFAVRPEGSVSTLKIQRTERGDSAVYLCASSLTGINEQYFGPGTRLTVT.

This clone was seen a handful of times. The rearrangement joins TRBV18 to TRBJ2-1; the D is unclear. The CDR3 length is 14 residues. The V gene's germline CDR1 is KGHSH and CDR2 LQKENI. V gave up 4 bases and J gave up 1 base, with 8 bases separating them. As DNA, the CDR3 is TGTGCCAGCTCACAACAGATATCCTACAATGAGCAGTTCTTC. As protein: CASSQQISYNEQFF.

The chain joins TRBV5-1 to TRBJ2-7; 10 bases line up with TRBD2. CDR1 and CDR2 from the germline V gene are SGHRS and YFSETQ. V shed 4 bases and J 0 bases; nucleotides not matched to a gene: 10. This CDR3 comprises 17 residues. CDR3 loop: CASSPLRPSGSSYEQYF. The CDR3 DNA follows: TGCGCCAGCAGCCCTCTAAGGCCTAGCGGGAGCTCCTACGAGCAGTACTTC.

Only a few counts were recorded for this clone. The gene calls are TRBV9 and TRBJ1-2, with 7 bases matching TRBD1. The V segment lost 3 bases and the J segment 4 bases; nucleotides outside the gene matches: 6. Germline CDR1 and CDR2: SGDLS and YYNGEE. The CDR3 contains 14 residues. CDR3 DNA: TGTGCCAGCAGCGAGACAGGGACCTTCTATGGCTACACCTTC. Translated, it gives CASSETGTFYGYTF.

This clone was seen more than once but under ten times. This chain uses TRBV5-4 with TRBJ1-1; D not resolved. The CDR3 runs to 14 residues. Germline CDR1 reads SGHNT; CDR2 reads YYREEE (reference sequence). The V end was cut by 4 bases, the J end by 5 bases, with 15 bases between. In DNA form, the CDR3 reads TGTGCCAGCAGCCCCCGAAGCCGCCAAACTGAAGCTTTCTTT. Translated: CASSPRSRQTEAFF.

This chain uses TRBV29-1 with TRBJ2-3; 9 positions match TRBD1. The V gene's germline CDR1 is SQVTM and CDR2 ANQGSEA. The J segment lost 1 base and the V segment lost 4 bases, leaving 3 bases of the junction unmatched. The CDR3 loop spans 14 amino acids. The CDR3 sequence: CSVVGDRGTDTQYF. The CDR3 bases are TGCAGCGTTGTAGGGGACAGGGGCACAGATACGCAGTATTTT.

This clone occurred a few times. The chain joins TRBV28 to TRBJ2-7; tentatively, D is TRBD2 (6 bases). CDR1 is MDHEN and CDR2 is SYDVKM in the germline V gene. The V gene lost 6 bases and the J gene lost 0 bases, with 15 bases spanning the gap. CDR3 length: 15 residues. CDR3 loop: CASSARQGGSYEQYF. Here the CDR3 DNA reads TGTGCCAGCAGCGCCAGGCAGGGAGGCTCCTACGAGCAGTACTTC. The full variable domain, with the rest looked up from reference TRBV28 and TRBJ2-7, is DVKVTQSSRYLVKRTGEKVFLECVQDMDHENMFWYRQDPGLGLRLIYFSYDVKMKEKGDIPEGYSVSREKKERFSLILESASTNQTSMYLCASSARQGGSYEQYFGPGTRLTVT.

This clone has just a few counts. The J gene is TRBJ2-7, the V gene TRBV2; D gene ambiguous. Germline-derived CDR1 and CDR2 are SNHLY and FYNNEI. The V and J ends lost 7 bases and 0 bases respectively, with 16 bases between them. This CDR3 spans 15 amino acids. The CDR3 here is CASTDPRKFSYEQYF. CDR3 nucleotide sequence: TGTGCCAGCACGGATCCTAGAAAGTTCTCCTACGAGCAGTACTTC. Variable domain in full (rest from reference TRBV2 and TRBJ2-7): EPEVTQTPSHQVTQMGQEVILRCVPISNHLYFYWYRQILGQKVEFLVSFYNNEISEKSEIFDDQFSVERPDGSNFTLKIRSTKLEDSAMYFCASTDPRKFSYEQYFGPGTRLTVT.

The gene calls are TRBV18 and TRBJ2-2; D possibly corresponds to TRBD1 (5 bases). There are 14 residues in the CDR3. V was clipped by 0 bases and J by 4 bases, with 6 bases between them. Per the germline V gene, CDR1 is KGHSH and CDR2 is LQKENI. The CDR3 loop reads CASSPPGLTGELFF. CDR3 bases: TGTGCCAGCTCACCACCGGGGCTCACCGGGGAGCTGTTTTTT.

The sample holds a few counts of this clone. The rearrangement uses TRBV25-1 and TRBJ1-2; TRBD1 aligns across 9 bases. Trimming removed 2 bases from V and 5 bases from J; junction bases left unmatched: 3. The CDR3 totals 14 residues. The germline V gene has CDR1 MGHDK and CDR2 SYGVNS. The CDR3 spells CASSERTGVYGYTF. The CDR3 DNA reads TGTGCCAGCAGTGAAAGGACAGGGGTTTATGGCTACACCTTC.